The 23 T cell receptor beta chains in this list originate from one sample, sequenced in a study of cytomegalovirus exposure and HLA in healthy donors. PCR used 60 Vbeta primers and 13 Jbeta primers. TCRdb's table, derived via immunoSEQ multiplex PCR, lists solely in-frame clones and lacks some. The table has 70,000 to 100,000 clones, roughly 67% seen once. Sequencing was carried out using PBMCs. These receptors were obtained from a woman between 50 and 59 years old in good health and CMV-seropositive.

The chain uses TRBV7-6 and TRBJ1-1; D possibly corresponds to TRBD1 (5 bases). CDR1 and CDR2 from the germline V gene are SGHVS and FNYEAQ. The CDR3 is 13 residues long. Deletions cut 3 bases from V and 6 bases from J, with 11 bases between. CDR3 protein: CASSFGGVSEAFF. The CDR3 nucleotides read TGTGCCAGCAGCTTCGGGGGGGTCTCTGAAGCTTTCTTT.

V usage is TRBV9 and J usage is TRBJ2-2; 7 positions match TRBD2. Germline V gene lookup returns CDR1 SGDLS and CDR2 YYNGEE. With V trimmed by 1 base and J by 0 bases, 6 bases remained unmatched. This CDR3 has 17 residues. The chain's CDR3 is CASSVMAGDPNTGELFF. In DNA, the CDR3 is TGTGCCAGCAGCGTAATGGCGGGGGATCCGAACACCGGGGAGCTGTTTTTT.

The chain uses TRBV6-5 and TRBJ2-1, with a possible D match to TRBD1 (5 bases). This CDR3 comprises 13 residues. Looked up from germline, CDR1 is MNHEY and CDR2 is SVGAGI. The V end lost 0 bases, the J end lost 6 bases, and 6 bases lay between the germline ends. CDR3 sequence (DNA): TGTGCCAGCAGTTACTCGACAGTCAATGAGCAGTTCTTC. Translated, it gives CASSYSTVNEQFF.

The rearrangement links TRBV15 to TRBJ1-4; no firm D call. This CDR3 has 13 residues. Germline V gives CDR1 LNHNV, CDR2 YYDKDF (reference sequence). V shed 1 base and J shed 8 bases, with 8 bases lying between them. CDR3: CATSRARWEKLFF. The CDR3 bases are TGTGCCACCAGCAGAGCGAGGTGGGAAAAACTGTTTTTT.

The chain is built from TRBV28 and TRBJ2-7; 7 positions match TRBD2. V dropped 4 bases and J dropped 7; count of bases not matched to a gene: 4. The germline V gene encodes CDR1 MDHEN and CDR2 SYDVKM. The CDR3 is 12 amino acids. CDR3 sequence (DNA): TGTGCCAGCAGTTGGGGGGGTAATGAGCAGTACTTC. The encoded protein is CASSWGGNEQYF.

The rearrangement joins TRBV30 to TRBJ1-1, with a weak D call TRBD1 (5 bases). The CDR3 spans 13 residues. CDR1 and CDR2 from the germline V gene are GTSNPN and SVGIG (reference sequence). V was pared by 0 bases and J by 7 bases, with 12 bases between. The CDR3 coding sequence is TGTGCCTGGAGTGTACGGGGGTTAGGTGAAGCTTTCTTT. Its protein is CAWSVRGLGEAFF.

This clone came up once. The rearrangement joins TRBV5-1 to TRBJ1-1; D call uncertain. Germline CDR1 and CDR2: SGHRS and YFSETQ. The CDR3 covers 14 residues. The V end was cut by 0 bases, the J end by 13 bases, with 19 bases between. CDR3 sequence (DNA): TGCGCCAGCAGCTTGGCCCCGGAGGCCGGCGGGGTTTTCTTT. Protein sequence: CASSLAPEAGGVFF. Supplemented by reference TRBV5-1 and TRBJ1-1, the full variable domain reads KAGVTQTPRYLIKTRGQQVTLSCSPISGHRSVSWYQQTPGQGLQFLFEYFSETQRNKGNFPGRFSGRQFSNSRSEMNVSTLELGDSALYLCASSLAPEAGGVFFGQGTRLTVV.

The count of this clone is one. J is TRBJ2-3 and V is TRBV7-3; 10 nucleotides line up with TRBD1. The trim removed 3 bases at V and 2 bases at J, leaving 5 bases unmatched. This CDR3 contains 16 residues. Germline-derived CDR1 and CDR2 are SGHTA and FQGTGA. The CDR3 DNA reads TGTGCCAGCAGCTTGGGGACAGGGGCCCCCACAGATACGCAGTATTTT. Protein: CASSLGTGAPTDTQYF.

This CDR3 reads CAGMGQVGYGYTF. Written as DNA, the CDR3 is TGTGCCGGGATGGGACAGGTTGGCTATGGCTACACCTTC. This chain joins TRBV6-1 and TRBJ1-2; 8 bases are a match to TRBD1. Germline V gene sequence: CDR1 MNHNS, CDR2 SASEGT. J was trimmed by 4 bases and V by 11 bases; bases with no gene match: 9. The CDR3 spans 13 residues.

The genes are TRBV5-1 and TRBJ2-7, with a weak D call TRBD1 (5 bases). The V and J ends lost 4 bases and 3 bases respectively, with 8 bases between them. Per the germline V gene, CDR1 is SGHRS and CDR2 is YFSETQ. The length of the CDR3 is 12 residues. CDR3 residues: CASSRGSYEQYF. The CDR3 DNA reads TGCGCCAGCAGCAGGGGCAGCTACGAGCAGTACTTC.

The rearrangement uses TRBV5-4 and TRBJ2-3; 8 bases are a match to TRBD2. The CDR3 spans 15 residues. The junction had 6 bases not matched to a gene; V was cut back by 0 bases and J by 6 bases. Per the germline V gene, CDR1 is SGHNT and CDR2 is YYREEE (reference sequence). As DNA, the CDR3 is TGTGCCAGCAGCTTGGACTACGGGGGGGCTGATACGCAGTATTTT. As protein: CASSLDYGGADTQYF.

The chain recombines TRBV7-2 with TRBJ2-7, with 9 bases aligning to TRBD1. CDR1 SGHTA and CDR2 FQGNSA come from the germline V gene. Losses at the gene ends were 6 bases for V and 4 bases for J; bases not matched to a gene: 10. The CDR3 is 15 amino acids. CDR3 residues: CASSFDGTGLYEQYF. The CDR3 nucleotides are TGTGCCAGCAGTTTTGACGGGACAGGGCTATACGAGCAGTACTTC.

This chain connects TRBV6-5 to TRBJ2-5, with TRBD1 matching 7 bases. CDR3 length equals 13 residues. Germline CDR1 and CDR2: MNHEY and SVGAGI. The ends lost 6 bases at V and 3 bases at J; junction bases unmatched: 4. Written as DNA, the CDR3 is TGTGCCAGCAGCCTTGGGACAGAAGAGACCCAGTACTTC. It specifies CASSLGTEETQYF.

CDR3 amino acids: CASSSLEKGALRETQYF. Written as DNA, the CDR3 is TGTGCCAGCAGCTCCCTGGAAAAGGGGGCGCTCCGAGAGACCCAGTACTTC. The V call is TRBV7-6, the J call TRBJ2-5; 7 nucleotides match TRBD1. This CDR3 spans 17 amino acids. In germline, CDR1 is SGHVS, CDR2 FNYEAQ. V was clipped by 4 bases and J by 4 bases; unmatched bases: 15.

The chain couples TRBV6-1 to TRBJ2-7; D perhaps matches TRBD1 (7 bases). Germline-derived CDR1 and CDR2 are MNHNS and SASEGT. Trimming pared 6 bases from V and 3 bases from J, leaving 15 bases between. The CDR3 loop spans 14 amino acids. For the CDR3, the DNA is TGTGCCAGCAGATCGGCCAGGGGGGACTACGAGCAGTACTTC. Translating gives CASRSARGDYEQYF.

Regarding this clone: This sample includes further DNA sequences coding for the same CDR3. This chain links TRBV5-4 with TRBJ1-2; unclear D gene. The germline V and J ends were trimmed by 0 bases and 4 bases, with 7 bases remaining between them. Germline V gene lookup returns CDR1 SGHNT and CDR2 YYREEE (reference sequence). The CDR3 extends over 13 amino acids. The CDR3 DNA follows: TGTGCCAGCAGCTTGGACAGTAGCTATGGCTACACCTTC. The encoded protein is CASSLDSSYGYTF.

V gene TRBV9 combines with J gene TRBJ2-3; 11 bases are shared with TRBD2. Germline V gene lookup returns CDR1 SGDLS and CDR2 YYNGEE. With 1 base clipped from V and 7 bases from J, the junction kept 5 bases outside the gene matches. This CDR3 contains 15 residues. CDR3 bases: TGTGCCAGCAGCGTAAGCTCTAGCGGGGGGAATACGCAGTATTTT. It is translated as CASSVSSSGGNTQYF.

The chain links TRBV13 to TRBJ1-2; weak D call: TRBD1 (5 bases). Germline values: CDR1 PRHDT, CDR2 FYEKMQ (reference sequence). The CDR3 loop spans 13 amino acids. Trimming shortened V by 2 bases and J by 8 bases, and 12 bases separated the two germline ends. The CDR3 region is CASSLPGQGGYTF. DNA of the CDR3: TGTGCCAGCAGCTTACCGGGCCAGGGAGGCTACACCTTC. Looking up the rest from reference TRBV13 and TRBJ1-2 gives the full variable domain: AAGVIQSPRHLIKEKRETATLKCYPIPRHDTVYWYQQGPGQDPQFLISFYEKMQSDKGSIPDRFSAQQFSDYHSELNMSSLELGDSALYFCASSLPGQGGYTFGSGTRLTVV.

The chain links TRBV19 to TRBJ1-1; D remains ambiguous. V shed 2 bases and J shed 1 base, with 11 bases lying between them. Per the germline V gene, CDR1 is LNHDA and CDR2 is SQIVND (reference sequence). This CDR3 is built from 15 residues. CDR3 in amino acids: CASSIMAQTNTEAFF. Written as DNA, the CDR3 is TGTGCCAGTAGTATAATGGCACAAACGAACACTGAAGCTTTCTTT.

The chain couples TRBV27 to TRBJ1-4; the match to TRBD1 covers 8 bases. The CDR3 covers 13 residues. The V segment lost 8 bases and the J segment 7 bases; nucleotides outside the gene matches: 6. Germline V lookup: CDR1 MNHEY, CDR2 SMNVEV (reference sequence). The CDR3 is CASGQGPSEKLFF. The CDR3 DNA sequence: TGTGCCAGCGGACAGGGTCCCAGTGAAAAACTGTTTTTT. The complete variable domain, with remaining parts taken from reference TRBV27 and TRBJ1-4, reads EAQVTQNPRYLITVTGKKLTVTCSQNMNHEYMSWYRQDPGLGLRQIYYSMNVEVTDKGDVPEGYKVSRKEKRNFPLILESPSPNQTSLYFCASGQGPSEKLFFGSGTQLSVL.

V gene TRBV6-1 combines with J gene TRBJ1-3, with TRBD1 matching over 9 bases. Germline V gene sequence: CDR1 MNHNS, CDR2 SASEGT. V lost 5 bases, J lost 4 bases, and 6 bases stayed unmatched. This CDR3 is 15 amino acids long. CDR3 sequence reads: CASSKTGGTGNTIYF. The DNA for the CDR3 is TGTGCCAGCAGTAAAACAGGGGGCACCGGAAACACCATATATTTT.

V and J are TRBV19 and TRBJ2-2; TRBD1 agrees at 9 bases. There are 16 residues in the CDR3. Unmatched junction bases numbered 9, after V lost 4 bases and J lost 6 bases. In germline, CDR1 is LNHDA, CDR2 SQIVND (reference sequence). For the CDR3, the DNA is TGTGCCAGTAGTACGTACCGGGACAGGGTGCCCGGGGAGCTGTTTTTT. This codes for CASSTYRDRVPGELFF.

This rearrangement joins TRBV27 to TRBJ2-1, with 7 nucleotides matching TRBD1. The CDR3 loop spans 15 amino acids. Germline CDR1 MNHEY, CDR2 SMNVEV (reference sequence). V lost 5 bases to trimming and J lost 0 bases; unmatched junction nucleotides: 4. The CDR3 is CASSPRDSSYNEQFF. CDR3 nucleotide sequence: TGTGCCAGCAGTCCCCGGGACAGCTCCTACAATGAGCAGTTCTTC.